One and the same sample provided the 9 T cell receptor beta chains below, sequenced in a study of T cell changes during pregnancy in multiple sclerosis. The data were produced by immunoSEQ multiplex PCR, yet TCRdb's version contains in-frame clones alone and is incomplete. Here the sample spans about 32,000 clones, 80% to 90% being singletons. This sample comprised CD8+ T cells from peripheral blood mononuclear cells, obtained in the second trimester of pregnancy. These receptors were obtained from a female donor with multiple sclerosis, enrolled in a pregnancy study.

The V call is TRBV2, the J call TRBJ2-2, with D perhaps TRBD2 (6 bases). The V gene lost 5 bases and the J gene lost 2 bases, with 12 bases spanning the gap. CDR3 length: 15 residues. Looked up from germline, CDR1 is SNHLY and CDR2 is FYNNEI. This CDR3 reads CASSPGTYNTGELFF. The CDR3 coding sequence is TGTGCCAGCAGTCCCGGGACTTATAACACCGGGGAGCTGTTTTTT.

The sample holds a few counts of this clone. The gene calls are TRBV27 and TRBJ2-7, with a tentative D call TRBD2 (5 bases). This CDR3 is 15 amino acids long. Trimming pared 6 bases from V and 0 bases from J, leaving 15 bases between. Germline CDR1 MNHEY, CDR2 SMNVEV (reference sequence). The CDR3 coding sequence is TGTGCCAGCAGCCAAGTGGGAGAGAGCTCCTACGAGCAGTACTTC. It codes for CASSQVGESSYEQYF.

CDR3 in amino acids: CASSPQDRGRGANVLTF. The CDR3 DNA is TGTGCCAGCAGTCCCCAGGACAGGGGGCGGGGGGCCAACGTCCTGACTTTC. The chain combines TRBV27 with TRBJ2-6, with 11 bases fitting TRBD1. The CDR3 loop spans 17 amino acids. CDR1 and CDR2 (germline): MNHEY, SMNVEV (reference sequence). V lost 5 bases to trimming and J lost 4 bases; unmatched junction nucleotides: 7.

This clone was counted a single time. This chain connects TRBV27 to TRBJ1-1; D is unclear. Germline loops: CDR1 MNHEY, CDR2 SMNVEV (reference sequence). V was clipped by 7 bases and J by 3 bases, with 12 bases between them. This CDR3 region has 13 residues. CDR3 protein: CASTAGLYTEAFF. CDR3 DNA sequence: TGTGCCAGCACGGCAGGTCTTTACACTGAAGCTTTCTTT.

In this sample, this clone turned up once. This CDR3 reads CASGRESNYGYTF. CDR3 in DNA: TGTGCCAGCGGCCGGGAATCTAACTATGGCTACACCTTC. V is TRBV11-2 and J is TRBJ1-2; no firm D call. CDR3 length: 13 residues. Per germline, CDR1 SGHAT and CDR2 FQNNGV. V lost 8 bases and J lost 0, with 10 bases in between.

The rearrangement links TRBV28 to TRBJ2-7; D unclear. The V end lost 6 bases, the J end lost 7 bases, and 13 bases lay between the germline ends. Germline CDR1 and CDR2: MDHEN and SYDVKM. This CDR3 has 12 residues. In nucleotides, the CDR3 is TGTGCCAGCAGCCCCGGGTCCGGGGAGCAGTACTTC. This gives the protein CASSPGSGEQYF.

The J gene is TRBJ1-2, the V gene TRBV6-5; D is possibly TRBD1 (5 bases). The CDR3 sequence is 13 residues long. Germline CDR1 MNHEY, CDR2 SVGAGI. V lost 2 bases, J lost 6 bases, and 10 bases lay in between. CDR3 loop: CASSYGGGDGYTF. The DNA for the CDR3 is TGTGCCAGCAGTTACGGTGGGGGGGATGGCTACACCTTC.

The chain couples TRBV19 to TRBJ2-7, with a weak D call TRBD2 (7 bases). Trimming took 3 bases from V and 4 from J, leaving 16 bases between them. CDR3 size: 15 residues. Germline V CDR1 and CDR2: LNHDA, SQIVND (reference sequence). DNA of the CDR3: TGTGCCAGTAGTATTGGGCGGGGGCCCTATTACGAGCAGTACTTC. This sequence encodes CASSIGRGPYYEQYF.

V gene TRBV5-1 combines with J gene TRBJ1-5; 8 bases map to TRBD1. This CDR3 has 16 amino acids. V gave up 0 bases and J gave up 1 base; unmatched junction bases: 3. Germline V gives CDR1 SGHRS, CDR2 YFSETQ. In nucleotides, the CDR3 is TGCGCCAGCAGCTTGGAGGGGACAGGAAGCAATCAGCCCCAGCATTTT. Translation gives CASSLEGTGSNQPQHF.